What follows are 29 T cell receptor beta chains derived from one specimen sequenced in a study of T cells in Graves' hyperthyroidism and ophthalmopathy. Authors of the study amplified TCR beta CDR3 regions from RNA transcripts. When the TCR CDR3 underwent first-round RT-PCR, the HTBI primer set was used. TCRdb re-analysed the multiplex PCR reads in MiXCR, keeping a single row per CDR3 protein. The sample has 300,000 to 350,000 distinct CDR3 sequences, 18% seen once. The sample was blood. The receptors shown here come from a woman between 50 and 59 years old with Graves' hyperthyroidism.

This clonotype was counted many times. The chain combines TRBV27 with TRBJ1-5; 8 bases align to TRBD1. The CDR3 contains 15 residues. Trimming took 6 bases from V and 2 from J; bases not matched to a gene: 6. Germline assignment: CDR1 MNHEY and CDR2 SMNVEV (reference sequence). The chain's CDR3 is CASSLTGGGNQPQHF. CDR3 DNA: TGTGCCAGCAGCTTAACAGGGGGAGGCAATCAGCCCCAGCATTTT.

This clonotype was detected a few times. The genes are TRBV15 and TRBJ2-7; 9 bases align to TRBD1. CDR3 length: 16 residues. V lost 0 bases and J lost 4; bases outside the gene matches: 7. Germline assignment: CDR1 LNHNV and CDR2 YYDKDF (reference sequence). The CDR3 DNA follows: TGTGCCACCAGCAGAGATGGGGGACAGGGTTCGTACGAGCAGTACGTC. Its protein product is CATSRDGGQGSYEQYV.

This clonotype was seen more than once but under ten times. The V call is TRBV28, the J call TRBJ1-6; 8 positions match TRBD1. Germline CDR1 is MDHEN and CDR2 is SYDVKM. The CDR3 spans 14 residues. Unmatched junction bases numbered 6, after V lost 5 bases and J lost 9 bases. The CDR3 reads CASSPTGGVSPLHF. In DNA, the CDR3 is TGTGCCAGCAGTCCAACAGGGGGTGTTTCACCCCTCCACTTT.

This clonotype was recorded a few times. The chain is built from TRBV4-1 and TRBJ2-7; 7 bases map to TRBD1. Germline CDR1 MGHRA, CDR2 YSYEKL. The CDR3 is 13 residues long. Trimming at V came to 9 bases and at J to 3 bases, leaving 8 bases not matched to a gene. DNA for the CDR3: TGCGCCAGTCGAGCGGCAGGGGGCTACGAGCAGTACTTC. Protein sequence: CASRAAGGYEQYF.

This clonotype was counted only a few times. V usage is TRBV5-4 and J usage is TRBJ1-1, with TRBD1 as a possible D gene (6 bases). The CDR3 sequence is 17 residues long. Per germline, CDR1 SGHNT and CDR2 YYREEE (reference sequence). The V end lost 0 bases, the J end lost 0 bases, and 15 bases lay between the germline ends. The CDR3 coding sequence is TGTGCCAGCAGCTTGGGTACCATCGGACAGATGAACACTGAAGCTTTCTTT. This gives the protein CASSLGTIGQMNTEAFF. Variable domain in full (rest from reference TRBV5-4 and TRBJ1-1): ETGVTQSPTHLIKTRGQQVTLRCSSQSGHNTVSWYQQALGQGPQFIFQYYREEENGRGNFPPRFSGLQFPNYSSELNVNALELDDSALYLCASSLGTIGQMNTEAFFGQGTRLTVV.

V gene TRBV4-1 combines with J gene TRBJ2-2; D remains unclear. This CDR3 has 16 residues. Trimming shortened V by 4 bases and J by 0 bases, and 12 bases separated the two germline ends. The V gene's germline CDR1 is MGHRA and CDR2 YSYEKL. This chain's CDR3 is CASSLFGLANTGELFF. The CDR3 coding sequence is TGCGCCAGCAGCCTTTTTGGCCTAGCGAACACCGGGGAGCTGTTTTTT.

This clonotype came up many times. V gene TRBV20-1 combines with J gene TRBJ2-3; D gene unclear. The CDR3 totals 13 residues. Germline lookup yields CDR1 DFQATT and CDR2 SNEGSKA (reference sequence). The V and J ends lost 6 bases and 2 bases respectively, with 12 bases between them. CDR3 region: CSAFSLNTDTQYF. The DNA of the CDR3 is TGCAGTGCCTTCAGTCTGAACACAGATACGCAGTATTTT.

This clonotype has more than one count but fewer than ten. The DNA for the CDR3 is TGTGCTAGTGCCGAGACCGGGACAGGGAGGCACGAGCAGTACTTC. It translates to CASAETGTGRHEQYF. The chain employs TRBV12-5 and TRBJ2-7; 9 nucleotides match TRBD1. This CDR3 has 15 residues. Germline V gene lookup returns CDR1 LGHNT and CDR2 FRNRAP. Germline trimming cut 7 bases from V and 5 bases from J; bases unmatched to any gene: 12.

This sequence joins TRBV5-1 and TRBJ2-6, with a weak D call TRBD2 (5 bases). V shed 4 bases and J shed 0 bases, with 17 bases lying between them. Germline-derived CDR1 and CDR2 are SGHRS and YFSETQ. There are 18 residues in the CDR3. The CDR3 here is CASSAEVDLRSGANVLTF. The CDR3 DNA sequence: TGCGCCAGCAGCGCCGAAGTGGACTTACGCTCTGGGGCCAACGTCCTGACTTTC.

This clonotype has a handful of counts. This sequence joins TRBV18 and TRBJ1-2; no reliable D call. This CDR3 spans 15 amino acids. CDR1 and CDR2 from the germline V gene are KGHSH and LQKENI. The V end was cut by 6 bases, the J end by 1 base, with 15 bases between. The CDR3, as DNA: TGTGCCAGCTCGCCCGGTTCGTTCCTTAACTATGGCTACACCTTC. This gives the protein CASSPGSFLNYGYTF.

This clonotype showed up just a few times. The rearrangement uses TRBV7-6 and TRBJ2-5; D is possibly TRBD1 or TRBD2 (6 bases each). V lost 8 bases to trimming and J lost 5 bases, with 21 bases between them. The CDR3 covers 15 residues. Per the germline V gene, CDR1 is SGHVS and CDR2 is FNYEAQ. CDR3 region: CASGRSRGVEETQYF. CDR3 nucleotide sequence: TGTGCCAGCGGCCGCTCTAGGGGGGTGGAGGAGACCCAGTACTTC.

This chain connects TRBV29-1 to TRBJ1-2; D gene ambiguous. The CDR3 runs to 13 residues. Trimming cost V 5 bases and J 1 base, with 11 bases left between them. Germline CDR1 reads SQVTM; CDR2 reads ANQGSEA. CDR3 DNA sequence: TGCAGCGTTCAACCGACGGATAACTATGGCTACACCTTC. It yields the protein CSVQPTDNYGYTF.

To note about this clonotype: This could be a read error, since a much larger clone is one nucleotide away. The chain carries TRBV6-5 and TRBJ2-5, with a weak D call TRBD2 (5 bases). Looked up from germline, CDR1 is MNHEY and CDR2 is SVGAGI. The length of the CDR3 is 14 residues. The CDR3 is CASSSPGLQETQHF. CDR3 nucleotides: TGTGCCAGCAGTTCCCCCGGACTCCAAGAGACCCAGCACTTC.

The V gene is TRBV9, the J gene TRBJ2-2; D may be TRBD1 or TRBD2 (6 bases each). This CDR3 region has 16 residues. The V end was cut by 4 bases, the J end by 2 bases, with 15 bases between. Germline V gene data show CDR1 as SGDLS and CDR2 as YYNGEE. CDR3 region: CASSPGGTPNTGELFF. The CDR3 bases are TGTGCCAGCAGCCCTGGCGGGACACCAAACACCGGGGAGCTGTTTTTT.

Ten or more counts support this clonotype. For the CDR3, the DNA is TGCAGCGTTCTACCGGGATCCTACAATGAGCAGTTCTTC. Encoded protein: CSVLPGSYNEQFF. The chain joins TRBV29-1 to TRBJ2-1; D is possibly TRBD2 (5 bases). Germline-derived CDR1 and CDR2 are SQVTM and ANQGSEA. Trimming stripped 5 bases from V and 1 base from J, with 9 bases between. CDR3 length: 13 amino acids.

This clonotype was recorded many times. Written as DNA, the CDR3 is TGTGCCAGCAGCTTAGAGGGGAACAATGAGCAGTTCTTC. Encoded protein: CASSLEGNNEQFF. V usage is TRBV11-3 and J usage is TRBJ2-1; D gene unclear. The CDR3 extends over 13 amino acids. V shed 0 bases and J shed 5 bases, with 5 bases lying between them. The germline CDR1 and CDR2 sequences are SGHNT and YENEEA.

The rearrangement uses TRBV7-9 and TRBJ2-7, with TRBD2 identical over 11 bases. The ends lost 0 bases at V and 4 bases at J; junction bases unmatched: 8. From germline, CDR1 is SEHNR and CDR2 FQNEAQ (reference sequence). The CDR3 covers 17 residues. In nucleotides, the CDR3 is TGTGCCAGCAGCTTAGCTACCCTAGCGGGAGGACCTTACGAGCAGTACTTC. This codes for CASSLATLAGGPYEQYF.

This clonotype was seen many times. V is TRBV27 and J is TRBJ2-3, with D maybe TRBD2 (5 bases). The ends were cut back, 5 bases at V and 0 bases at J, with 9 bases in the middle. The CDR3 contains 14 residues. In germline, CDR1 is MNHEY, CDR2 SMNVEV (reference sequence). The CDR3 DNA follows: TGTGCCAGCAGTCTCAGGACTAGCACAGATACGCAGTATTTT. Translating it yields CASSLRTSTDTQYF.

This CDR3 reads CARGLGLAGGQYEQFF. CDR3 in DNA: TGTGCCCGCGGCTTAGGTCTAGCGGGAGGGCAGTATGAGCAGTTCTTC. V gene TRBV11-3 combines with J gene TRBJ2-1, with 12 bases fitting TRBD2. Trimming cost V 11 bases and J 8 bases; bases outside gene matches: 16. The germline CDR1 and CDR2 sequences are SGHNT and YENEEA. The CDR3 length is 16 residues. Full variable domain (missing parts from reference TRBV11-3 and TRBJ2-1): EAGVVQSPRYKIIEKKQPVAFWCNPISGHNTLYWYLQNLGQGPELLIRYENEEAVDDSQLPKDRFSAERLKGVDSTLKIQPAELGDSAVYLCARGLGLAGGQYEQFFGPGTRLTVL.

The genes are TRBV4-1 and TRBJ2-7; D ambiguous. The germline V gene encodes CDR1 MGHRA and CDR2 YSYEKL. The V end lost 1 base, the J end lost 4 bases, and 14 bases lay between the germline ends. The CDR3 extends over 15 amino acids. The CDR3 reads CASSQAWPTDYEQYF. DNA of the CDR3: TGCGCCAGCAGCCAAGCTTGGCCGACGGATTACGAGCAGTACTTC.

The sample holds many counts of this clonotype. The rearrangement joins TRBV12-3 or TRBV12-4 to TRBJ2-3, with D hard to call. Trimming cost V 2 bases and J 0 bases, with 9 bases left between them. This CDR3 has 15 amino acids. The CDR3 nucleotides read TGTGCCAGCAGTTTAAAGCCGATTAGCACAGATACGCAGTATTTT. Protein sequence: CASSLKPISTDTQYF.

This clonotype was found many times. The chain joins TRBV12-3 or TRBV12-4 to TRBJ2-1; D gene unclear. V shed 6 bases and J shed 7 bases, with 10 bases lying between them. This CDR3 region has 12 residues. The CDR3 loop is CASRPGVNEQFF. CDR3 DNA: TGTGCCAGCAGACCTGGAGTGAATGAGCAGTTCTTC.

The J gene is TRBJ1-1, the V gene TRBV10-3, with D tentatively TRBD1 (5 bases). The V gene lost 4 bases and the J gene lost 6 bases, with 12 bases spanning the gap. Germline V gives CDR1 ENHRY, CDR2 SYGVKD. The CDR3 sequence is 13 residues long. DNA for the CDR3: TGTGCCATCAGTGTTCAGGGAGACGCTGAAGCTTTCTTT. Translation: CAISVQGDAEAFF.

In its sample, this clonotype was seen a few times. The rearrangement links TRBV6-1 to TRBJ2-1; 8 bases agree with TRBD1. This CDR3 is built from 14 residues. Germline V lookup: CDR1 MNHNS, CDR2 SASEGT. Unmatched junction bases numbered 6, after V lost 7 bases and J lost 4 bases. The CDR3 loop reads CASKNGQGYNEQFF. CDR3 coding DNA: TGTGCCAGCAAAAACGGACAGGGATACAATGAGCAGTTCTTC.

The J gene is TRBJ1-2, the V gene TRBV7-8; tentatively, D is TRBD1 (5 bases). The CDR3 consists of 14 residues. CDR1 and CDR2 from the germline V gene are SGHVS and FQNEAQ. V lost 6 bases, J lost 4 bases, and 15 bases lay in between. The chain's CDR3 is CASSRGRSIYGYTF. The CDR3 bases are TGTGCCAGCAGTCGGGGACGGTCGATCTATGGCTACACCTTC. The variable domain in full, with the rest retrieved from reference TRBV7-8 and TRBJ1-2, is GAGVSQSPRYKVAKRGQDVALRCDPISGHVSLFWYQQALGQGPEFLTYFQNEAQLDKSGLPSDRFFAERPEGSVSTLKIQRTQQEDSAVYLCASSRGRSIYGYTFGSGTRLTVV.

Only a few counts were recorded for this clonotype. V usage is TRBV25-1 and J usage is TRBJ2-7; D uncertain. V dropped 2 bases and J dropped 4 bases, with 6 bases sitting between them. The CDR3 has 12 residues. Germline CDR1 is MGHDK and CDR2 is SYGVNS. The CDR3 DNA sequence: TGTGCCAGCAGTGAAAGAGCGTACGAGCAGTACTTC. It yields the protein CASSERAYEQYF.

In its sample, this clonotype was seen a few times. The chain links TRBV20-1 to TRBJ2-5; D perhaps matches TRBD2 (5 bases). The CDR3 runs 14 residues. Germline lookup yields CDR1 DFQATT and CDR2 SNEGSKA (reference sequence). Trimming took off 7 bases at V and 2 bases at J, with 17 bases between the two ends. Here the CDR3 reads CSVPPGGPQETQYF. The CDR3 DNA sequence: TGCAGTGTACCCCCGGGCGGGCCGCAAGAGACCCAGTACTTC.

V and J are TRBV27 and TRBJ1-6; D is ambiguous. Per the germline V gene, CDR1 is MNHEY and CDR2 is SMNVEV (reference sequence). V was trimmed by 5 bases and J by 7 bases, leaving 12 bases between them. The CDR3 is 14 residues long. The CDR3 DNA follows: TGTGCCAGCAGTCCGGGATTTTTCAATTCACCCCTCCACTTT. It translates to CASSPGFFNSPLHF.

This clonotype was observed a few times. V and J are TRBV4-1 and TRBJ2-7; the match to TRBD2 covers 7 bases. This CDR3 comprises 17 residues. V trimming: 0 bases; J trimming: 3 bases; junction bases outside the gene matches: 11. Germline CDR1 and CDR2: MGHRA and YSYEKL. Here the CDR3 reads CASSQDTGRTLFYEQYF. The CDR3 region has the DNA TGCGCCAGCAGCCAAGATACCGGGAGGACCCTCTTCTACGAGCAGTACTTC.